The 21 T cell receptor beta chains below come from one sample, sequenced in a study of T cell responses to AZD1222 COVID-19 vaccine. Data came from immunoSEQ multiplex PCR; TCRdb stores just in-frame clones and leaves some out. The sample includes roughly 180,000 clones, approximately 89% of them seen just once. Sample: peripheral blood, taken 28 days after the second AZD1222 dose. All receptors come from an adult who received the AZD1222 COVID-19 vaccine.

This clone was recorded once. V usage is TRBV2 and J usage is TRBJ1-4; D remains unclear. Germline V gene lookup returns CDR1 SNHLY and CDR2 FYNNEI. V lost 6 bases, J lost 0 bases, and 14 bases lay in between. CDR3 size: 16 residues. The CDR3 sequence: CASRPVTSATNEKLFF. CDR3 nucleotides: TGTGCCAGCAGACCCGTCACCTCTGCAACTAATGAAAAACTGTTTTTT.

The rearrangement joins TRBV19 to TRBJ1-1; TRBD1 matches 8 bases. The CDR3 runs to 13 residues. V gave up 9 bases and J gave up 1 base; unmatched junction bases: 4. The V gene's germline CDR1 is LNHDA and CDR2 SQIVND (reference sequence). This CDR3 reads CASSQGANTEAFF. DNA of the CDR3: TGTGCCAGCTCTCAGGGGGCGAACACTGAAGCTTTCTTT.

This sequence joins TRBV3-1 (or the pseudogene TRBV3-2) and TRBJ2-5, with D unclear. CDR1 is LGHDT and CDR2 is YNNKEL in the germline V gene (reference sequence). Trimming left V 5 bases short and J 5 bases short, with 15 bases between. The CDR3 is 14 amino acids. CDR3 sequence (DNA): TGTGCCAGCAGCTTACGTGGGTTAGGCGAGACCCAGTACTTC. Amino acids: CASSLRGLGETQYF.

The chain joins TRBV7-6 to TRBJ2-6, with D uncertain. Trimming pared 1 base from V and 1 base from J, leaving 8 bases between. The length of the CDR3 is 16 residues. CDR1 and CDR2 (germline): SGHVS, FNYEAQ. The chain's CDR3 is CASSLGYRSGANVLTF. The CDR3 region has the DNA TGTGCCAGCAGCTTAGGCTACAGATCTGGGGCCAACGTCCTGACTTTC.

The V and J genes are TRBV12-3 or TRBV12-4 and TRBJ2-2; D is unresolved. The CDR3 has 13 residues. Trimming removed 6 bases at V and 5 bases at J, with 10 bases between. DNA of the CDR3: TGTGCCAGCAGGCCCCATTCTACCGGGGAGCTGTTTTTT. Protein product: CASRPHSTGELFF.

The genes are TRBV11-2 and TRBJ2-7; TRBD2 matches at 7 bases. V dropped 5 bases and J dropped 2; count of bases not matched to a gene: 9. Germline assignment: CDR1 SGHAT and CDR2 FQNNGV. The CDR3 has 15 residues. The CDR3 region is CASSESTSRTYEQYF. Here the CDR3 DNA reads TGTGCCAGCAGCGAATCGACTAGCCGAACCTACGAGCAGTACTTC. The full variable domain, its missing parts supplied by reference TRBV11-2 and TRBJ2-7, is EAGVAQSPRYKIIEKRQSVAFWCNPISGHATLYWYQQILGQGPKLLIQFQNNGVVDDSQLPKDRFSAERLKGVDSTLKIQPAKLEDSAVYLCASSESTSRTYEQYFGPGTRLTVT.

The chain uses TRBV18 and TRBJ2-7; TRBD1 aligns across 7 bases. Germline trimming cut 0 bases from V and 4 bases from J; bases unmatched to any gene: 6. The CDR3 runs 15 residues. Germline assignment: CDR1 KGHSH and CDR2 LQKENI. This CDR3 is CASSPPDRTPYEQYF. CDR3 DNA sequence: TGTGCCAGCTCACCACCGGACAGGACCCCTTACGAGCAGTACTTC. Filled out from reference TRBV18 and TRBJ2-7, the complete variable domain reads NAGVMQNPRHLVRRRGQEARLRCSPMKGHSHVYWYRQLPEEGLKFMVYLQKENIIDESGMPKERFSAEFPKEGPSILRIQQVVRGDSAAYFCASSPPDRTPYEQYFGPGTRLTVT.

This chain connects TRBV11-2 to TRBJ2-5; the match to TRBD2 covers 9 bases. Germline CDR1 is SGHAT and CDR2 is FQNNGV. With 1 base clipped from V and 5 bases from J, the junction kept 5 bases outside the gene matches. The CDR3 contains 15 residues. The CDR3 DNA sequence: TGTGCCAGCAGCTTAGGACTAGCGGATTGGGAGACCCAGTACTTC. This encodes CASSLGLADWETQYF.

The rearrangement joins TRBV3-1 (or the pseudogene TRBV3-2) to TRBJ1-6, with 7 bases that match TRBD1. Germline V CDR1 and CDR2: LGHDT, YNNKEL (reference sequence). The V segment lost 3 bases and the J segment 7 bases; nucleotides outside the gene matches: 3. The CDR3 is made up of 14 amino acids. The CDR3 nucleotides read TGTGCCAGCAGCCACGGACAGGTGAATTCACCCCTCCACTTT. This codes for CASSHGQVNSPLHF.

The chain recombines TRBV5-6 with TRBJ2-5; 9 bases fit TRBD1. Per germline, CDR1 SGHDT and CDR2 YYEEEE. With V trimmed by 5 bases and J by 5 bases, 10 bases remained unmatched. The CDR3 totals 15 residues. As DNA, the CDR3 is TGTGCCAGCAGTCCCACAGGGGGCCCACAGGAGACCCAGTACTTC. Translation gives CASSPTGGPQETQYF.

J is TRBJ1-1 and V is TRBV30, with D uncertain. V gave up 0 bases and J gave up 4 bases, with 9 bases separating them. CDR3 length: 13 amino acids. The germline V gene encodes CDR1 GTSNPN and CDR2 SVGIG (reference sequence). CDR3 coding DNA: TGTGCCTGGAGTGTACGCCCGGCCACTGAAGCTTTCTTT. Encoded protein: CAWSVRPATEAFF.

V gene TRBV3-1 (or the pseudogene TRBV3-2) combines with J gene TRBJ1-2; D ambiguous. Germline-derived CDR1 and CDR2 are LGHDT and YNNKEL (reference sequence). This CDR3 contains 13 residues. Between the trimmed V and J ends, which lost 1 base and 7 bases, there was a span of 10 bases. The CDR3 DNA sequence: TGTGCCAGCAGCCAAGGAGGGAAAGCTGGCTACACCTTC. It translates to CASSQGGKAGYTF.

V gene TRBV11-2 combines with J gene TRBJ2-1, with 7 bases that match TRBD2. The V segment lost 1 base and the J segment 3 bases; nucleotides outside the gene matches: 6. This CDR3 spans 16 amino acids. Germline loops: CDR1 SGHAT, CDR2 FQNNGV. The CDR3 DNA reads as TGTGCCAGCAGCTTAGTGAAGCGGGACTACTACAATGAGCAGTTCTTC. This translates into CASSLVKRDYYNEQFF.

The V and J genes are TRBV12-3 or TRBV12-4 and TRBJ2-7; 8 nucleotides line up with TRBD1. V dropped 6 bases and J dropped 7; count of bases not matched to a gene: 5. The CDR3 covers 12 residues. CDR3 protein: CASSPDRAEQYF. The CDR3 bases are TGTGCCAGCAGCCCGGACAGGGCTGAGCAGTACTTC.

This clone appeared a few times. The rearrangement links TRBV11-2 to TRBJ1-6; no clear D gene. Trimming removed 4 bases from V and 7 bases from J, with 17 bases in between. CDR1 and CDR2 from the germline V gene are SGHAT and FQNNGV. The CDR3 is 16 residues long. The CDR3 spells CASSSLGGKDNSPLHF. DNA for the CDR3: TGTGCCAGCAGCTCCCTTGGAGGAAAGGACAATTCACCCCTCCACTTT.

V usage is TRBV9 and J usage is TRBJ2-1; D gene unclear. Germline CDR1 and CDR2: SGDLS and YYNGEE. With 0 bases removed from V and 6 bases from J, the gap between germline ends came to 10 bases. CDR3 length: 14 amino acids. The CDR3 coding sequence is TGTGCCAGCAGCGTAGTACCAGAACCCAATGAGCAGTTCTTC. Amino acids: CASSVVPEPNEQFF.

This chain connects TRBV2 to TRBJ2-7; D is unresolved. Trimming removed 6 bases at V and 1 base at J, with 7 bases between. The germline gives CDR1 SNHLY, CDR2 FYNNEI. The CDR3 spans 12 residues. CDR3 bases: TGTGCCAGCAGAGCAGGTTCCTACGAGCAGTACTTC. As protein: CASRAGSYEQYF.

The chain combines TRBV18 with TRBJ2-7; 11 bases align to TRBD1. The CDR3 has 15 amino acids. The J segment lost 6 bases and the V segment lost 3 bases, leaving 7 bases of the junction unmatched. Germline V lookup: CDR1 KGHSH, CDR2 LQKENI. CDR3 loop: CASSPGTGGTGEQYF. The CDR3 region has the DNA TGTGCCAGCTCACCCGGGACAGGGGGGACTGGCGAGCAGTACTTC.

J is TRBJ2-7 and V is TRBV7-2; TRBD2 agrees at 9 bases. There are 15 residues in the CDR3. V shed 1 base, J shed 1 base, and the junction held 2 bases outside the gene matches. Per germline, CDR1 SGHTA and CDR2 FQGNSA. As DNA, the CDR3 is TGTGCCAGCAGCTTAGGTAGCGGGGGTTCCTACGAGCAGTACTTC. Amino acids: CASSLGSGGSYEQYF.

The J gene is TRBJ1-2, the V gene TRBV5-1; no clear D. Trimming took 4 bases from V and 2 from J, leaving 15 bases between them. The germline V gene encodes CDR1 SGHRS and CDR2 YFSETQ. The CDR3 runs 15 residues. The CDR3, as DNA: TGCGCCAGCAGCCCGAGCGTAGGGAGGAACTATGGCTACACCTTC. It codes for CASSPSVGRNYGYTF.

The rearrangement joins TRBV19 to TRBJ2-1; D may be TRBD2 (6 bases). V was shortened by 5 bases and J by 10 bases, with 18 bases between the two germline ends. The CDR3 runs 14 residues. Germline loops: CDR1 LNHDA, CDR2 SQIVND (reference sequence). The CDR3 here is CASSSVGRGLEQFF. The CDR3 region has the DNA TGTGCCAGTAGTTCGGTCGGGCGGGGACTGGAGCAGTTCTTC.